A single sample gave rise to the 18 T cell receptor beta chains below, sequenced in a study of human T cells and chemical hapten exposure. TCRdb called the RACE reads again in MiXCR, with one record for every CDR3 protein. The sample has 87,000 or so distinct CDR3 sequences; roughly a tenth are singletons. As to time point: pre-sensitization, week 0. Treatment of the sample: therapeutic diphenylcyclopropenone sensitization with weekly scalp DPC. The sequencing here drew on whole blood, taken in connection with sensitization to the hapten diphenylcyclopropenone (DPC). The source of these receptors is a woman in her thirties or forties with alopecia areata. Some clones in this sample may be carry-over from other donors' samples.

This clonotype showed up many times. This chain uses TRBV11-2 with TRBJ2-7; no definite D call. In germline, CDR1 is SGHAT, CDR2 FQNNGV. Trimming left V 5 bases short and J 6 bases short, with 5 bases between. The CDR3 is made up of 10 amino acids. The DNA for the CDR3 is TGTGCCAGCAGCCTACTCGAGCAGTACTTC. This sequence encodes CASSLLEQYF.

At least ten counts were recorded for this clonotype. The CDR3 reads CSVEYSDSGIEAFF. The CDR3 coding sequence is TGCAGCGTTGAATATTCGGACAGTGGGATTGAAGCTTTCTTT. This chain uses TRBV29-1 with TRBJ1-1; D is possibly TRBD1 (6 bases). CDR1 and CDR2 (germline): SQVTM, ANQGSEA. Trimming took 2 bases from V and 7 from J, leaving 17 bases between them. The CDR3 consists of 14 residues.

This clonotype was counted between two and nine times. The chain uses TRBV2 and TRBJ2-7; 7 positions agree with TRBD1. The CDR3 consists of 12 residues. Germline CDR1 is SNHLY and CDR2 is FYNNEI. The J segment lost 11 bases and the V segment lost 4 bases, leaving 8 bases of the junction unmatched. CDR3 DNA sequence: TGTGCCAGCAGTGCCGAGTACAGGGGCAAGTACTTC. The encoded protein is CASSAEYRGKYF.

This clonotype has ten or more counts. The V and J genes are TRBV10-3 and TRBJ2-7; a weak D match, TRBD2 (6 bases). V was pared by 6 bases and J by 4 bases, with 10 bases between. CDR3 size: 12 residues. The germline V gene encodes CDR1 ENHRY and CDR2 SYGVKD. The CDR3 sequence: CAISRENYEQYF. CDR3 nucleotides: TGTGCCATCAGCCGGGAGAATTACGAGCAGTACTTC.

This clonotype was observed a handful of times. The chain is built from TRBV5-1 and TRBJ2-1; D possibly corresponds to TRBD2 (7 bases). CDR3 length: 14 residues. Trimming took off 7 bases at V and 5 bases at J, with 16 bases between the two ends. CDR1 SGHRS and CDR2 YFSETQ come from the germline V gene. CDR3 coding DNA: TGCGCCAGCCGGGGGGCCTTAGAAAACAATGAGCAGTTCTTC. This codes for CASRGALENNEQFF.

The V gene is TRBV20-1, the J gene TRBJ2-1; TRBD2 agrees at 12 bases. This CDR3 comprises 14 residues. Germline V gene sequence: CDR1 DFQATT, CDR2 SNEGSKA (reference sequence). The ends lost 1 base at V and 6 bases at J; junction bases unmatched: 1. The CDR3, as DNA: TGCAGTGCTAGAGTACTAGCGGGGGGCAATGAGCAGTTCTTC. It yields the protein CSARVLAGGNEQFF.

This chain uses TRBV6-5 with TRBJ1-1; TRBD1 is a possible D gene (6 bases). The CDR3 runs 15 residues. V was clipped by 8 bases and J by 2 bases, with 18 bases between them. Germline loops: CDR1 MNHEY, CDR2 SVGAGI. The DNA for the CDR3 is TGTGCCAGCCTCCGACAGGATGTATGCAACACTGAAGCTTTCTTT. Protein product: CASLRQDVCNTEAFF.

This clonotype was picked up many times. V is TRBV27 and J is TRBJ2-3; a weak D match, TRBD1 (5 bases). The CDR3 sequence is 17 residues long. V dropped 5 bases and J dropped 4 bases, with 22 bases sitting between them. In germline, CDR1 is MNHEY, CDR2 SMNVEV (reference sequence). CDR3 protein: CASSTVREPWGPDTQYF. DNA of the CDR3: TGTGCCAGCAGTACCGTCCGCGAACCCTGGGGCCCAGATACGCAGTATTTT.

This clonotype was picked up many times. CDR3 region: CASSLNEQFF. The CDR3 nucleotides are TGTGCCAGCAGTTTGAATGAGCAGTTCTTC. The chain employs TRBV28 and TRBJ2-1; D not certain. V gave up 3 bases and J gave up 7 bases, with 1 base separating them. CDR3 length equals 10 residues. Germline CDR1 reads MDHEN; CDR2 reads SYDVKM.

This clonotype was found a few times. The chain combines TRBV12-3 or TRBV12-4 with TRBJ2-3; D remains ambiguous. Trimming stripped 4 bases from V and 6 bases from J, with 14 bases between. The CDR3 runs to 14 residues. CDR3 residues: CASSSNRPRDTQYF. The CDR3 DNA reads TGTGCCAGCAGTTCGAACCGACCTAGGGATACGCAGTATTTT.

The J gene is TRBJ2-1, the V gene TRBV28, with 12 nucleotides matching TRBD1. J was trimmed by 12 bases and V by 6 bases; bases with no gene match: 15. CDR1 and CDR2 from the germline V gene are MDHEN and SYDVKM. This CDR3 contains 16 residues. The CDR3 loop is CASSRQGQGASVRQFF. As DNA, the CDR3 is TGTGCCAGCAGCCGACAGGGACAGGGGGCGAGTGTAAGGCAGTTCTTC.

The chain carries TRBV7-9 and TRBJ2-7; 9 bases match TRBD2. V gave up 4 bases and J gave up 0 bases; unmatched junction bases: 4. Germline CDR1 SEHNR, CDR2 FQNEAQ (reference sequence). The CDR3 covers 15 residues. CDR3 loop: CASSSRTSVSYEQYF. The CDR3 DNA sequence: TGTGCCAGCAGCTCCCGGACTAGCGTCTCCTACGAGCAGTACTTC.

Only a few counts were recorded for this clonotype. The chain employs TRBV28 and TRBJ2-2; TRBD2 might be the D (5 bases). CDR3 length equals 15 residues. The V gene lost 3 bases and the J gene lost 2 bases, with 10 bases spanning the gap. CDR1 and CDR2 (germline): MDHEN, SYDVKM. The chain's CDR3 is CASSFRTVNTGELFF. In DNA, the CDR3 is TGTGCCAGCAGTTTTCGGACTGTTAACACCGGGGAGCTGTTTTTT.

This clonotype was found many times. This chain joins TRBV10-3 and TRBJ2-5; 8 bases line up with TRBD1. Germline CDR1 and CDR2: ENHRY and SYGVKD. This CDR3 contains 15 residues. The junction had 10 bases not matched to a gene; V was cut back by 6 bases and J by 4 bases. Written as DNA, the CDR3 is TGTGCCATCAGCGGTGCTCCAGGGGGCGGAGAGACCCAGTACTTC. This encodes CAISGAPGGGETQYF.

The CDR3 DNA sequence: TGCAACGCCACCATTCCGGGACACGGCGATTCACCCCTCCACTTT. Translation: CNATIPGHGDSPLHF. The rearrangement links TRBV29-1 to TRBJ1-6; maybe TRBD1 (6 bases). CDR3 length equals 15 residues. Germline values: CDR1 SQVTM, CDR2 ANQGSEA. Supplemented by reference TRBV29-1 and TRBJ1-6, the full variable domain reads SAVISQKPSRDICQRGTSLTIQCQVDSQVTMMFWYRQQPGQSLTLIATANQGSEATYESGFVIDKFPISRPNLTFSTLTVSNMSPEDSSIYLCNATIPGHGDSPLHFGNGTRLTVT.

This clonotype was seen repeatedly, ten times or more. The rearrangement joins TRBV7-3 to TRBJ2-5; 16 bases match TRBD2. The CDR3 is made up of 17 amino acids. Trimming at V came to 5 bases and at J to 5 bases, leaving 8 bases not matched to a gene. Looked up from germline, CDR1 is SGHTA and CDR2 is FQGTGA. CDR3 coding DNA: TGTGCCAGCAGCCCGGGACTAGCGGGGGGGACCCCCGAGACCCAGTACTTC. Translating gives CASSPGLAGGTPETQYF.

Only a few counts were recorded for this clonotype. The rearrangement links TRBV20-1 to TRBJ1-4; 8 bases line up with TRBD1. The length of the CDR3 is 13 residues. V was clipped by 7 bases and J by 4 bases; unmatched bases: 5. The germline gives CDR1 DFQATT, CDR2 SNEGSKA (reference sequence). Here the CDR3 DNA reads TGCAGTGGCATGACAGGGGTTAATGAAAAACTGTTTTTT. This encodes CSGMTGVNEKLFF.

In its sample, this clonotype was seen a few times. The rearrangement uses TRBV19 and TRBJ1-6; D uncertain. Germline CDR1 is LNHDA and CDR2 is SQIVND (reference sequence). V was shortened by 8 bases and J by 3 bases, with 20 bases between the two germline ends. The CDR3 length is 17 residues. In nucleotides, the CDR3 is TGTGCCAGTGGCGGCAGGCCGTCTGAAAACTATAATTCACCCCTCCACTTT. Its translation: CASGGRPSENYNSPLHF.